This T cell receptor beta chain comes out of a study of blood T cell repertoires in COVID-19. Per germline, CDR1 SGDLS and CDR2 YYNGEE. V lost 0 bases and J lost 4, with 11 bases in between. The CDR3 runs to 15 residues. Profiling relied on immunoSEQ multiplex PCR, and the TCRdb table lists in-frame clones only, not all of them. The profile shows 190,000 or so clones, around four fifths of them singletons. Seattle patient enrollment occurred during active infection, with longitudinal follow-up thereafter. This chain connects TRBV9 to TRBJ1-5; maybe TRBD1 (5 bases). The sample comprised peripheral blood. The clonotype comes from a man aged 55 to 70 with COVID-19, enrolled during active disease. The CDR3 nucleotides read TGTGCCAGCAGCGTAGTGCCAGGGCTAAATCAGCCCCAGCATTTT. Translating gives CASSVVPGLNQPQHF.